This entry concerns a single T cell receptor (beta chain). This sample stems from a study of beta chain features in type 1 diabetes. Study overall: Examination of sorted cells across all samples involved around 100,000,000 cells.

Deletions cut 6 bases from V and 0 bases from J, with 33 bases between. Looked up from germline, CDR1 is GTSNPN and CDR2 is SVGIG (reference sequence). This CDR3 comprises 20 residues. Sequenced material consisted of expressed TCRB transcripts (all of the isolated RNA was reverse transcribed). About 3.57 million reads were obtained on average from naive, central memory and regulatory T cell samples. The table came from immunoSEQ multiplex PCR; TCRdb's copy has only in-frame clones and leaves some out. Of just over 450,000 clones listed, roughly 30% are singletons. The sequencing sample was made of naive CD4+ T cells from blood. The gene calls are TRBV30 and TRBJ2-7, with D possibly being TRBD2 (7 bases). The source is a man aged 18 to 35 in good health. CDR3 amino acids: CACATGTVPGSASGSYEQYF. The CDR3 DNA reads TGTGCCTGTGCGACAGGTACAGTTCCCGGGAGTGCTAGCGGCTCCTACGAGCAGTACTTC.